The next 18 T cell receptor beta chains were all read from a single sample in a study of radiation and T cells in renal cell carcinoma. The sample's treatment: treatment-naive control, cytoreductive nephrectomy. TCRdb's copy holds only in-frame clones and misses some; the assay was immunoSEQ multiplex PCR. The sample has more than 15,000 clones; 50% to 60% are singletons. The sample was tumor tissue, taken from a patient whose treatment was nephrectomy without radiotherapy. These receptor sequences come from a man between 50 and 59 years old with renal cell carcinoma.

This chain links TRBV27 with TRBJ1-5, with no clear D. The CDR3 consists of 13 residues. Trimming cost V 6 bases and J 2 bases, with 8 bases left between them. Germline V gene sequence: CDR1 MNHEY, CDR2 SMNVEV (reference sequence). In nucleotides, the CDR3 is TGTGCCAGCAGGGCTACGGGCAATCAGCCCCAGCATTTT. It encodes CASRATGNQPQHF.

The V and J genes are TRBV6-5 and TRBJ2-2, with D tentatively TRBD1 or TRBD2 (5 bases each). CDR3 size: 15 residues. Germline CDR1 MNHEY, CDR2 SVGAGI. Trimming took off 2 bases at V and 6 bases at J, with 13 bases between the two ends. Written as DNA, the CDR3 is TGTGCCAGCAGTTACCTCGTTGGGGGATCCGGGGAGCTGTTTTTT. Its protein product is CASSYLVGGSGELFF.

As concerns this clone: One junction end disagrees with the germline gene, perhaps due to a read error. The chain carries TRBV4-1 and TRBJ1-2; TRBD1 is a possible D gene (5 bases). Germline V gives CDR1 MGHRA, CDR2 YSYEKL. The length of the CDR3 is 14 residues. CDR3 sequence: CASSQTGLGDGYTF. The DNA of the CDR3 is TGTGCCAGCAGCCAAACAGGACTTGGGGATGGCTACACCTTC.

This chain joins TRBV7-2 and TRBJ2-5; 14 bases agree with TRBD2. V was clipped by 8 bases and J by 2 bases; unmatched bases: 10. CDR1 SGHTA and CDR2 FQGNSA come from the germline V gene. This CDR3 has 17 residues. CDR3 loop: CASPGLAGASGQETQYF. In nucleotides, the CDR3 is TGTGCCAGCCCGGGACTAGCGGGAGCCTCCGGGCAAGAGACCCAGTACTTC.

This chain connects TRBV6-5 to TRBJ1-1; tentative D call: TRBD1 (5 bases). The CDR3 runs 15 residues. The ends were cut back, 6 bases at V and 0 bases at J, with 14 bases in the middle. The V gene's germline CDR1 is MNHEY and CDR2 SVGAGI. The CDR3 sequence is CASRFRDRLNTEAFF. The DNA for the CDR3 is TGTGCCAGCAGATTCAGAGACAGACTGAACACTGAAGCTTTCTTT.

The V gene is TRBV5-6, the J gene TRBJ2-2; 14 bases line up with TRBD2. This CDR3 spans 17 amino acids. In germline, CDR1 is SGHDT, CDR2 YYEEEE. V lost 4 bases and J lost 0; bases outside the gene matches: 2. In DNA form, the CDR3 reads TGTGCCAGCAGCCAGGGACTAGCGGGAGCGAACACCGGGGAGCTGTTTTTT. Translating gives CASSQGLAGANTGELFF.

The chain carries TRBV2 and TRBJ2-3; a weak D match, TRBD2 (6 bases). The CDR3 length is 14 residues. The germline V gene has CDR1 SNHLY and CDR2 FYNNEI. Trimming removed 8 bases from V and 6 bases from J, with 18 bases in between. DNA of the CDR3: TGTGCCAGCCGCGGCGGGGTAGCGTCCGATACGCAGTATTTT. This gives the protein CASRGGVASDTQYF.

Within the sample, this clone is medium-sized. The J gene is TRBJ1-2, the V gene TRBV5-1, with D possibly TRBD1 on 6 matching bases. The CDR3 is 15 amino acids. V was cut by 0 bases and J by 8 bases, with 17 bases left in between. The germline CDR1 and CDR2 sequences are SGHRS and YFSETQ. The CDR3 DNA reads TGCGCCAGCAGCTTGGGCACACAGGGAATGGGGGGCTACACCTTC. This sequence encodes CASSLGTQGMGGYTF. Filled out from reference TRBV5-1 and TRBJ1-2, the complete variable domain reads KAGVTQTPRYLIKTRGQQVTLSCSPISGHRSVSWYQQTPGQGLQFLFEYFSETQRNKGNFPGRFSGRQFSNSRSEMNVSTLELGDSALYLCASSLGTQGMGGYTFGSGTRLTVV.

The sample holds a few counts of this clone. The chain combines TRBV2 with TRBJ1-4; 9 nucleotides match TRBD1. Germline-derived CDR1 and CDR2 are SNHLY and FYNNEI. This CDR3 spans 14 amino acids. V was clipped by 7 bases and J by 8 bases; unmatched bases: 8. The CDR3 nucleotides read TGTGCCAGCATGGGGGACAGGGTTGGGGAAAAACTGTTTTTT. It translates to CASMGDRVGEKLFF. The full variable domain, in which reference TRBV2 and TRBJ1-4 provide the parts outside the CDR3, is EPEVTQTPSHQVTQMGQEVILRCVPISNHLYFYWYRQILGQKVEFLVSFYNNEISEKSEIFDDQFSVERPDGSNFTLKIRSTKLEDSAMYFCASMGDRVGEKLFFGSGTQLSVL.

This clone was counted a few times. The V call is TRBV6-1, the J call TRBJ2-7; D unclear. The V gene lost 1 base and the J gene lost 4 bases, with 11 bases spanning the gap. CDR1 MNHNS and CDR2 SASEGT come from the germline V gene. The CDR3 has 14 amino acids. The CDR3 DNA sequence: TGTGCCAGCAGTGAAGGGAGAACGCGGTACGAGCAGTACTTC. Protein product: CASSEGRTRYEQYF.

The V gene is TRBV7-6, the J gene TRBJ2-2, with TRBD1 identical over 8 bases. V lost 1 base and J lost 4; bases outside the gene matches: 5. The CDR3 length is 16 residues. In germline, CDR1 is SGHVS, CDR2 FNYEAQ. CDR3: CASSLGLDRATGELFF. DNA of the CDR3: TGTGCCAGCAGCTTAGGGTTGGACAGGGCCACCGGGGAGCTGTTTTTT.

The V gene is TRBV12-5, the J gene TRBJ2-1; TRBD2 matches at 9 bases. Germline V gives CDR1 LGHNT, CDR2 FRNRAP. The CDR3 is 15 amino acids. V was pared by 1 base and J by 12 bases, with 10 bases of the junction left unmatched. The DNA for the CDR3 is TGTGCTAGTGGTTTGGAAAGCGGCGGGAGGGCGGTGCAGTTCTTC. The encoded protein is CASGLESGGRAVQFF.

The chain links TRBV14 to TRBJ1-1; 9 nucleotides align to TRBD1. The CDR3 is 15 residues long. The V gene end was trimmed by 3 bases and the J gene end by 6 bases; junction bases not matched to a gene: 8. Germline CDR1 reads SGHDN; CDR2 reads FVKESK. Here the CDR3 DNA reads TGTGCCAGCAGCCACTATGGGGACAGGGACGCTGAAGCTTTCTTT. Translated, it gives CASSHYGDRDAEAFF. Using reference TRBV14 and TRBJ1-1 for the parts outside the CDR3, the full variable domain is EAGVTQFPSHSVIEKGQTVTLRCDPISGHDNLYWYRRVMGKEIKFLLHFVKESKQDESGMPNNRFLAERTGGTYSTLKVQPAELEDSGVYFCASSHYGDRDAEAFFGQGTRLTVV.

The chain couples TRBV5-6 to TRBJ2-7; the D is unclear. Per the germline V gene, CDR1 is SGHDT and CDR2 is YYEEEE. The V end lost 1 base, the J end lost 0 bases, and 8 bases lay between the germline ends. This CDR3 has 14 amino acids. The CDR3 region is CASSLSVSSYEQYF. CDR3 in DNA: TGTGCCAGCAGCTTGTCGGTCAGCTCCTACGAGCAGTACTTC.

The chain joins TRBV9 to TRBJ2-1; D is unresolved. The CDR3 extends over 13 amino acids. V lost 0 bases, J lost 10 bases, and 11 bases lay in between. Germline V gene sequence: CDR1 SGDLS, CDR2 YYNGEE. The CDR3, as DNA: TGTGCCAGCAGCGTAGATGACTCGTGGGAGCAGTTCTTC. It specifies CASSVDDSWEQFF.

This chain connects TRBV4-1 to TRBJ2-2; TRBD1 matches at 10 bases. Trimming removed 5 bases from V and 6 bases from J; junction bases left unmatched: 6. The CDR3 loop spans 15 amino acids. Germline V gene data show CDR1 as MGHRA and CDR2 as YSYEKL. The CDR3 here is CASSVTGTGAGELFF. CDR3 nucleotides: TGCGCCAGCAGCGTCACCGGGACAGGGGCCGGGGAGCTGTTTTTT.

This chain links TRBV4-2 with TRBJ1-2; 9 nucleotides align to TRBD1. There are 15 residues in the CDR3. Germline loops: CDR1 LGHNA, CDR2 YNFKEQ. Trimming removed 4 bases from V and 8 bases from J; junction bases left unmatched: 11. CDR3 residues: CASSPDEGDRVGYTF. CDR3 bases: TGTGCCAGCAGCCCCGACGAGGGGGACAGGGTCGGCTACACCTTC.

CDR3 bases: TGTGCCAGCAGTGAAGCGCTTTGGGCAGGGGACCGATCTGGGGCCAACGTCCTGACTTTC. Translated, it gives CASSEALWAGDRSGANVLTF. The chain has TRBV2 and TRBJ2-6; the D gene is possibly TRBD1 (6 bases). The CDR3 contains 20 residues. Trimming cost V 0 bases and J 1 base, with 19 bases left between them. In germline, CDR1 is SNHLY, CDR2 FYNNEI.